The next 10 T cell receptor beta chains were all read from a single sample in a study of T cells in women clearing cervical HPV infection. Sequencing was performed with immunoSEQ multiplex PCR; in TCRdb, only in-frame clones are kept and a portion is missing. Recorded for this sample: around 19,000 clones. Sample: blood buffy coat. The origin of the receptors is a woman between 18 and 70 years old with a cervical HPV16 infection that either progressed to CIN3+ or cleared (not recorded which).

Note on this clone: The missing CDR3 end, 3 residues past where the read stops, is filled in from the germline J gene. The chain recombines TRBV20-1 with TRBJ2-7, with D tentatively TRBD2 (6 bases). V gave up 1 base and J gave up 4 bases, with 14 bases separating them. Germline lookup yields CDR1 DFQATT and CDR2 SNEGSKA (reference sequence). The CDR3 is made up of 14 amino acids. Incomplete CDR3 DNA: TGCAGTGCTAGAGCGTCAGACGGACTATACGAG. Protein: CSARASDGLYE. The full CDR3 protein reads CSARASDGLYEQYF.

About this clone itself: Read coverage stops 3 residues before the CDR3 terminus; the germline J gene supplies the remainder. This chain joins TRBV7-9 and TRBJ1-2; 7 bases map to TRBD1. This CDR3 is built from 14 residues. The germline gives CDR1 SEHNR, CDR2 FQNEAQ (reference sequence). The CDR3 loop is CASSLGGTEGIYTF. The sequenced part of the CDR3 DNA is TGTGCCAGCAGCTTAGGGGGGACAGAGGGGATC.

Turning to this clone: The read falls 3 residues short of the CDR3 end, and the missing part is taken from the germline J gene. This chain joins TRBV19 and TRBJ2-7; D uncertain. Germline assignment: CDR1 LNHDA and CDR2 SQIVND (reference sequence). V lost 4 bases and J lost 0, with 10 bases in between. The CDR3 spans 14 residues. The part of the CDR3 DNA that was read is TGTGCCAGTAGTAAGCAATCAAGCTCCTACGAG. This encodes CASSKQSSSYE. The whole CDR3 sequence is CASSKQSSSYEQYF. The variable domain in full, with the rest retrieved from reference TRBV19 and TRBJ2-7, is DGGITQSPKYLFRKEGQNVTLSCEQNLNHDAMYWYRQDPGQGLRLIYYSQIVNDFQKGDIAEGYSVSREKKESFPLTVTSAQKNPTAFYLCASSKQSSSYEQYFGPGTRLTVT.

The part of the CDR3 DNA that was read is TGTGCCAGCAGCCTAGAGGGAACGGGG. Protein sequence: CASSLEGTG. From start to end, the CDR3 is CASSLEGTGYTF. The chain recombines TRBV7-9 with TRBJ1-2; no definite D call. The read finishes 3 residues shy of the CDR3 end, and the germline J gene is used to complete it. In germline, CDR1 is SEHNR, CDR2 FQNEAQ (reference sequence). CDR3 size: 12 residues.

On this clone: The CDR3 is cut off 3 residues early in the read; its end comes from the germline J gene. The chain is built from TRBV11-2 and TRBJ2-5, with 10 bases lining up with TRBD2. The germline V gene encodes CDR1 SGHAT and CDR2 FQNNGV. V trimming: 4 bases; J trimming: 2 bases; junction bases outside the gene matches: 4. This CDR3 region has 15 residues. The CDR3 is CASSSQLAGQETQYF. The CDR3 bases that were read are TGTGCCAGCAGCTCGCAACTAGCGGGGCAAGAGACC.

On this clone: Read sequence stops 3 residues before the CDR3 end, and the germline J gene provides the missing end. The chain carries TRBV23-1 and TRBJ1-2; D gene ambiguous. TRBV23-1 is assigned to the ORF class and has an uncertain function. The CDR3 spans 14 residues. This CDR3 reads CASSLSESNGNYTF. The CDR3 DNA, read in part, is TGCGCCAGCAGTCTCAGCGAGAGTAATGGAAAC.

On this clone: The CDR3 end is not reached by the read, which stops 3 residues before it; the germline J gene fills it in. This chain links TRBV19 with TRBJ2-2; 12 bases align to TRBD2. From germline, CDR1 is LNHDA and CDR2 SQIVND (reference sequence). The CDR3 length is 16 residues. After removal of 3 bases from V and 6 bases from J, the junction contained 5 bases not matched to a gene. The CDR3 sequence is CASSIGLAGMAGELFF. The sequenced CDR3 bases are TGTGCCAGTAGTATTGGACTAGCGGGGATGGCCGGGGAG.

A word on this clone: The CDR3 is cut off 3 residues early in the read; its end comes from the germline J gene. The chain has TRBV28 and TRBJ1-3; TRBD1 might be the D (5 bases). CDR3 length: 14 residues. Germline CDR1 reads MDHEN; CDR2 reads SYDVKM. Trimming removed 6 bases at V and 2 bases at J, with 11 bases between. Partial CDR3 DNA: TGTGCCAGCAGCTTACTACAGGCTGGAAACACC. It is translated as CASSLLQAGNT. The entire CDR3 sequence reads CASSLLQAGNTIYF.

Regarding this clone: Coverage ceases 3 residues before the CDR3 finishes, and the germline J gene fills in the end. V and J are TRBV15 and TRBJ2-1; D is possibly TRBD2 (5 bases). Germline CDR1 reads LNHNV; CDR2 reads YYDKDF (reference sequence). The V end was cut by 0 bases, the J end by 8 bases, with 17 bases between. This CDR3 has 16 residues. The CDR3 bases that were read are TGTGCCACCAGCAGAGATCTAGTAACTAGACGGGATGAG. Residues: CATSRDLVTRRDE. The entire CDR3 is CATSRDLVTRRDEQFF.

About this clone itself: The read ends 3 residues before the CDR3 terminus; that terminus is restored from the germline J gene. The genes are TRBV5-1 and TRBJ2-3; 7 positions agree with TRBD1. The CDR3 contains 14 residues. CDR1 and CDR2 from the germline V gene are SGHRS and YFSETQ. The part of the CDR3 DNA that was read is TGCGCCAGCAGTCACAGGGGAGACCAAGAGACG. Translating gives CASSHRGDQET. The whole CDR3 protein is CASSHRGDQETQYF.